This TCR beta chain was sequenced for a study of blood T cell repertoires in COVID-19. On the study more broadly: PBMCs, B-cell-depleted T cells, or T cells were the source of the cDNA or gDNA that made up the material.

Per the original methods: The assay estimated nucleated cells by amplifying reference gene primers. Sequencing was performed with immunoSEQ multiplex PCR; in TCRdb, only in-frame clones are kept and a portion is missing. V, J and clone size reflect that table, while D and trimming were determined from the DNA. The profile covers roughly 160,000 clones, with roughly 84% appearing a single time and around 13% taken by the ten largest. Participant-reported clinical history was the basis for cohort assignment. Recovered status in Cohort 3 required two negative PCRs, clearance, or symptom resolution. The sequenced sample consisted of PBMCs or T cells enriched from blood (not recorded which). The TCR originated in a woman aged 55-69 years who had recovered from COVID-19.

The CDR3 loop is CASSIAEGGEAFF. DNA for the CDR3: TGTGCCAGTAGTATAGCTGAGGGCGGTGAAGCTTTCTTT. This chain uses TRBV19 with TRBJ1-1; D is uncertain. V shed 1 base and J shed 7 bases, with 10 bases lying between them. There are 13 residues in the CDR3. The germline gives CDR1 LNHDA, CDR2 SQIVND (reference sequence).